This TCR beta chain appears in the sequencing data of a study of metastatic and nonmetastatic thyroid tumors. Looking at the study overall: A comparison of repertoires was made across blood and tumor or nodule tissue from malignant and benign thyroid patients.

Study observations and caveats: Significantly greater TCR beta diversity was reportedly found in malignant thyroid tumors than in benign nodules (in blood and tumor).

No treatment of any kind had been given to any patient before thyroid surgery. The authors' processing: Building a distant-metastasis classifier for papillary thyroid cancer drew on CDR3 differences across clinicopathological groups. TCRdb redid the clone calls on the PCR reads using MiXCR. Here the V and J calls rest on TCRdb's processing, not on the authors' analysis. Of roughly 70,000 clones listed, less than 20% are singletons. This clone was detected ten times or more. The antigen is unknown. The germline V gene encodes CDR1 SGHRS and CDR2 YFSETQ. CDR3 length equals 16 residues. The V and J ends lost 4 bases and 6 bases, in that order; junction bases with no gene match: 11.

The gene calls are TRBV5-1 and TRBJ1-5, with 9 bases aligning to TRBD1. Sequenced input: blood. The receptor comes from a female donor with papillary thyroid cancer or a benign thyroid nodule (not recorded which). Some clones in this sample may be carry-over from other donors' samples. CDR3 amino acids: CASSPNPGTGIQPQHF. Written as DNA, the CDR3 is TGCGCCAGCAGCCCCAATCCCGGGACAGGGATTCAGCCCCAGCATTTT.